This T cell receptor (beta chain) was observed in a study of blood T cell repertoires in COVID-19. Turning to the study itself: Whether acute or convalescent, the COVID-19 samples came from the United States, Italy and Spain. In each case, the material was cDNA or gDNA derived from T cells, B-cell-depleted T cells, or PBMCs.

Original data processing: Reference gene primer amplification gave nucleated cell count estimates. Libraries were prepared by immunoSEQ multiplex PCR; TCRdb keeps only in-frame clonotypes and omits some of them. V, J and clone size reflect that table, while D and trimming were determined from the DNA. The table includes 150,000 or so clones, about 80% detected once. In Cohort 3, a recovered donor had either two negative PCRs, clearance, or symptom resolution. Germline V lookup: CDR1 KGHSH, CDR2 LQKENI. The CDR3 loop spans 13 amino acids. V was clipped by 0 bases and J by 12 bases, with 9 bases between them.

The source of this sequence is a woman aged 55-75 years who had recovered from COVID-19. V and J are TRBV18 and TRBJ1-6, with D possibly TRBD1 on 5 matching bases. Specimen: PBMCs or T cells enriched from blood (not recorded which). The chain's CDR3 is CASSPPSGGPLHF. The CDR3 DNA follows: TGTGCCAGCTCACCACCGTCCGGGGGACCCCTCCACTTT.